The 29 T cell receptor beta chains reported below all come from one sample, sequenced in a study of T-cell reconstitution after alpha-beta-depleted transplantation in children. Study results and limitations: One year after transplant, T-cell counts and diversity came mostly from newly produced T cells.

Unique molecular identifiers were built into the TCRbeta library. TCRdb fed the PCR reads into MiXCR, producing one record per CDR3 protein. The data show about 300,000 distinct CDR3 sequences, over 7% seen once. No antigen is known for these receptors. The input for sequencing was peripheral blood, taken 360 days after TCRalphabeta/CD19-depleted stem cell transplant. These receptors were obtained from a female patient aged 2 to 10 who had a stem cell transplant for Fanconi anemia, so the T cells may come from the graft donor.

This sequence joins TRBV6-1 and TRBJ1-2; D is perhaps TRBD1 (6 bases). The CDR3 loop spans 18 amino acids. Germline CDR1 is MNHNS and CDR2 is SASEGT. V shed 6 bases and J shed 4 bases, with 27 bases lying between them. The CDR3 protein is CASRDGTSINQRSYGYTF. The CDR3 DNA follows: TGTGCCAGCAGGGATGGGACAAGTATCAACCAACGGTCCTATGGCTACACCTTC.

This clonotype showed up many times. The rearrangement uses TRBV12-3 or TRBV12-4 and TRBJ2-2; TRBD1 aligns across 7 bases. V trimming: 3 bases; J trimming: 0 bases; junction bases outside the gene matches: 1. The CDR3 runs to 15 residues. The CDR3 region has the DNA TGTGCCAGCAGTTTCGGGACAGCGAACACCGGGGAGCTGTTTTTT. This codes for CASSFGTANTGELFF.

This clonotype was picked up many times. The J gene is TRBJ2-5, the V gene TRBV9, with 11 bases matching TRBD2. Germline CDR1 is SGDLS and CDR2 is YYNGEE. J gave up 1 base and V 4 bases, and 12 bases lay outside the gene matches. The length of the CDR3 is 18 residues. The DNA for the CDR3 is TGTGCCAGCAGCCTTGCCCCCGGGACTAGCGGAAGCCAAGAGACCCAGTACTTC. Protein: CASSLAPGTSGSQETQYF.

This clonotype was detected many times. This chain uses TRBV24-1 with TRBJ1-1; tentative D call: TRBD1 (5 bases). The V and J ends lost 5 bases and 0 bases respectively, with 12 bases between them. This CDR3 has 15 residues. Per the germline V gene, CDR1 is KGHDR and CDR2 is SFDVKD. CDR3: CATSGPGTMNTEAFF. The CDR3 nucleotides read TGTGCCACCAGTGGGCCAGGGACGATGAACACTGAAGCTTTCTTT.

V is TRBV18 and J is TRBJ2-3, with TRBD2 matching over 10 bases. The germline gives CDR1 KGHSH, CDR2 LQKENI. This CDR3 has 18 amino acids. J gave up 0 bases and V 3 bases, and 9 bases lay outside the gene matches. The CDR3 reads CASSPISAGGPSTDTQYF. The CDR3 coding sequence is TGTGCCAGCTCACCGATCTCAGCGGGAGGGCCTAGCACAGATACGCAGTATTTT. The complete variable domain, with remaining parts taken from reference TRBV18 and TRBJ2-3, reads NAGVMQNPRHLVRRRGQEARLRCSPMKGHSHVYWYRQLPEEGLKFMVYLQKENIIDESGMPKERFSAEFPKEGPSILRIQQVVRGDSAAYFCASSPISAGGPSTDTQYFGPGTRLTVL.

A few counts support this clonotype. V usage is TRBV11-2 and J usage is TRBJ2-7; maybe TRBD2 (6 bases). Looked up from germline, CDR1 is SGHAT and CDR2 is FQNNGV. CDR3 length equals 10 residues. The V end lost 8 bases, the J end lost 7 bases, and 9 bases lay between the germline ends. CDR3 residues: CASAGGEQYF. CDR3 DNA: TGTGCCAGCGCCGGAGGGGAGCAGTACTTC.

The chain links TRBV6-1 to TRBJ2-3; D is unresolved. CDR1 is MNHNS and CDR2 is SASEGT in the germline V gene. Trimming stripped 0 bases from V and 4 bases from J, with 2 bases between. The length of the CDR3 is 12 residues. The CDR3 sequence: CASSEAPDTQYF. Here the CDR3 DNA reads TGTGCCAGCAGTGAAGCGCCAGATACGCAGTATTTT.

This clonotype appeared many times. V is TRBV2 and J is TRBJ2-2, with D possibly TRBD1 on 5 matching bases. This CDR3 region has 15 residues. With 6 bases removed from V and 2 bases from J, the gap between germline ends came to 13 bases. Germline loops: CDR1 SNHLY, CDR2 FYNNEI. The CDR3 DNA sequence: TGTGCCAGCAGATGGGGCTCGGTCAACACCGGGGAGCTGTTTTTT. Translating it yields CASRWGSVNTGELFF.

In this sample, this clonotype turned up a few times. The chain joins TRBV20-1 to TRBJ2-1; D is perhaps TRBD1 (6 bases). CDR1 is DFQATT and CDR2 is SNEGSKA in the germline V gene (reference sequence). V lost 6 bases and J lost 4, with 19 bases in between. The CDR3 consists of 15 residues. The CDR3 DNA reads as TGCAGTGCCCAGGTTGGGGGACACCTTTACAATGAGCAGTTCTTC. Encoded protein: CSAQVGGHLYNEQFF.

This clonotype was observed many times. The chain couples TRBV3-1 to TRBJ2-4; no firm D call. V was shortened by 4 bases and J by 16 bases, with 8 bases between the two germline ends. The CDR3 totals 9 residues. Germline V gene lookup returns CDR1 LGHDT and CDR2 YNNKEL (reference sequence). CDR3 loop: CASSLCSYF. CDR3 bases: TGTGCCAGCAGCCTCTGTAGCTACTTC.

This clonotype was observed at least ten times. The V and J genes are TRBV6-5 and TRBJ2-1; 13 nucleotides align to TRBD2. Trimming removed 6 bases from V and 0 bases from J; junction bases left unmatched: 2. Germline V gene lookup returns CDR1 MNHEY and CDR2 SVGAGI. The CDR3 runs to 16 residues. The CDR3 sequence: CASRWTSGSSYNEQFF. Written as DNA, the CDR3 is TGTGCCAGCAGATGGACTAGCGGGAGCTCCTACAATGAGCAGTTCTTC.

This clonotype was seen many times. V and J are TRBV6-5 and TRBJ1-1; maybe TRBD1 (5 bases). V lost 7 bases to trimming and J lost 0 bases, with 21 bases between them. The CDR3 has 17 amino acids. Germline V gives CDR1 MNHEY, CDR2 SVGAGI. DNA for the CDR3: TGTGCCAGCACCCGTATGGGGCAGTCGTACATGAACACTGAAGCTTTCTTT. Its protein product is CASTRMGQSYMNTEAFF.

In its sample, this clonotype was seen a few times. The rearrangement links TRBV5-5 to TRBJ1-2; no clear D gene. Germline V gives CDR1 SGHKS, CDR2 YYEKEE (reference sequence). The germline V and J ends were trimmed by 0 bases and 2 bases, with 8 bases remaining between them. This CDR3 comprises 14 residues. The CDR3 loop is CASSLGSQNYGYTF. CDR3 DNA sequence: TGTGCCAGCAGCTTGGGAAGCCAGAACTATGGCTACACCTTC.

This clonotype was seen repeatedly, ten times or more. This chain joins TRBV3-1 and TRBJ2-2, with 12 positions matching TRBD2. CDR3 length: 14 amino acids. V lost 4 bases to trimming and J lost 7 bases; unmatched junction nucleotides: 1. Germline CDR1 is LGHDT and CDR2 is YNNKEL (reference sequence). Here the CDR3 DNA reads TGTGCCAGCAGCCGACTAGCGGGAGTCGGGGAGCTGTTTTTT. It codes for CASSRLAGVGELFF.

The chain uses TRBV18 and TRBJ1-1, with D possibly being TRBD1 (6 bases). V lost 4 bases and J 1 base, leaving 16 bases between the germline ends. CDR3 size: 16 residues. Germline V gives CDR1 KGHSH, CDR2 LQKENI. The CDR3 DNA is TGTGCCAGCTCACTCTCCTTAGGGGGGTCGAACACTGAAGCTTTCTTT. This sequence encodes CASSLSLGGSNTEAFF.

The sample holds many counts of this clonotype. The CDR3 DNA sequence: TGTGCCACCAGTGACCCTACGGCAGAGACCCAGTACTTC. Translation gives CATSDPTAETQYF. The rearrangement joins TRBV24-1 to TRBJ2-5; D remains ambiguous. V gave up 4 bases and J gave up 4 bases, with 9 bases separating them. In germline, CDR1 is KGHDR, CDR2 SFDVKD. The CDR3 contains 13 residues.

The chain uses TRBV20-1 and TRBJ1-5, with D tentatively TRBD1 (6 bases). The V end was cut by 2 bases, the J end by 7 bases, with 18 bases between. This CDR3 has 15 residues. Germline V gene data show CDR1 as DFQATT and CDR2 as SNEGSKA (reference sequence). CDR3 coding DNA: TGCAGTGCTAGATCGGTTTCAGGGGCAGTGCAGCCCCAGCATTTT. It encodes CSARSVSGAVQPQHF.

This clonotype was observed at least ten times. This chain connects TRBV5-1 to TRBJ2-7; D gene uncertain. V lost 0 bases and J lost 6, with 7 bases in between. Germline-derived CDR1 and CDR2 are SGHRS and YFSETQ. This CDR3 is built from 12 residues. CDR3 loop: CASSLEGLEQYF. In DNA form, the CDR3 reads TGCGCCAGCAGCTTGGAAGGTCTCGAGCAGTACTTC. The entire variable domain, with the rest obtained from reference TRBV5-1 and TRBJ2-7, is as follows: KAGVTQTPRYLIKTRGQQVTLSCSPISGHRSVSWYQQTPGQGLQFLFEYFSETQRNKGNFPGRFSGRQFSNSRSEMNVSTLELGDSALYLCASSLEGLEQYFGPGTRLTVT.

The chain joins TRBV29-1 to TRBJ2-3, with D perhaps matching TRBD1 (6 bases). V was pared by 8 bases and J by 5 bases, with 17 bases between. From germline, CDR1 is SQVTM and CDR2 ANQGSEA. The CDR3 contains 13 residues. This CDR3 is CSSRGLRGDTQYF. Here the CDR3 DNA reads TGCAGCTCAAGGGGGTTAAGGGGAGATACGCAGTATTTT.

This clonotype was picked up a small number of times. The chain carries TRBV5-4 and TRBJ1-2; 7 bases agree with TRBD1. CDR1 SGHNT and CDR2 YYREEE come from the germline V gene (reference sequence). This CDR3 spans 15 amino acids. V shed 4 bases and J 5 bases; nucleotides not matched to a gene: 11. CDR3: CASSRSPVTGYGYTF. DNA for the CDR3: TGTGCCAGCAGCCGGTCACCGGTGACAGGGTATGGCTACACCTTC. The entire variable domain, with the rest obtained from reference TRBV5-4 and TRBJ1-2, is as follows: ETGVTQSPTHLIKTRGQQVTLRCSSQSGHNTVSWYQQALGQGPQFIFQYYREEENGRGNFPPRFSGLQFPNYSSELNVNALELDDSALYLCASSRSPVTGYGYTFGSGTRLTVV.

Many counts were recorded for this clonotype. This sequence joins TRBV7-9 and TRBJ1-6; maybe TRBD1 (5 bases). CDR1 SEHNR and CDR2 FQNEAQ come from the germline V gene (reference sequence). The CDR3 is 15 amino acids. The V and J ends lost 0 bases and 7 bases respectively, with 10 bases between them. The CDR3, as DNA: TGTGCCAGCAGCTTAGCTTGGGGACGGAATTCACCCCTCCACTTT. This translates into CASSLAWGRNSPLHF.

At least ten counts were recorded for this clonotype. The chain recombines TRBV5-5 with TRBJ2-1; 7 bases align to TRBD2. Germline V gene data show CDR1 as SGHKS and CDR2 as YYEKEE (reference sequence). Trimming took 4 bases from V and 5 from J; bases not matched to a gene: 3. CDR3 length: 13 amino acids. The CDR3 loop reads CASSGTTNNEQFF. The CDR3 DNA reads TGTGCCAGCAGCGGGACTACTAACAATGAGCAGTTCTTC.

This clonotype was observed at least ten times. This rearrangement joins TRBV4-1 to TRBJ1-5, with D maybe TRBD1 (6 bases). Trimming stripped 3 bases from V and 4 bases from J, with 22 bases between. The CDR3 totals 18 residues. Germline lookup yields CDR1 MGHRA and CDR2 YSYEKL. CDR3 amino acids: CASSQSTGFFPGNQPQHF. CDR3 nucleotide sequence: TGCGCCAGCAGCCAGTCAACAGGGTTCTTTCCTGGAAATCAGCCCCAGCATTTT.

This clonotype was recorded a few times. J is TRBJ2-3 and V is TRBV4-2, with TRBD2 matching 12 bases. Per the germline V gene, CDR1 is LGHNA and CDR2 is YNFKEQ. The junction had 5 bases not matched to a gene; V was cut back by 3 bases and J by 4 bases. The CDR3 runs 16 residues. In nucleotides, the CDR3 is TGTGCCAGCAGCCAGATACTAGCGGGGGGCCCAGATACGCAGTATTTT. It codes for CASSQILAGGPDTQYF.

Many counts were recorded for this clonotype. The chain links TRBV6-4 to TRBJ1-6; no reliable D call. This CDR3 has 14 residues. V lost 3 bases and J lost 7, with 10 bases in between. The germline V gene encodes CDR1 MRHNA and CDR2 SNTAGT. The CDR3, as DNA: TGTGCCAGCAGTGAGGGGTCGGGGAATTCACCCCTCCACTTT. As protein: CASSEGSGNSPLHF.

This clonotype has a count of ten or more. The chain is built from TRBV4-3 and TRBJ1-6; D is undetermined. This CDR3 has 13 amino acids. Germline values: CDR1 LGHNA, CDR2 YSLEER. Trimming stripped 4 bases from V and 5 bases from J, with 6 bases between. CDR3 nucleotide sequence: TGCGCCAGCAGCCGGGCTAATAATTCACCCCTCCACTTT. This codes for CASSRANNSPLHF.

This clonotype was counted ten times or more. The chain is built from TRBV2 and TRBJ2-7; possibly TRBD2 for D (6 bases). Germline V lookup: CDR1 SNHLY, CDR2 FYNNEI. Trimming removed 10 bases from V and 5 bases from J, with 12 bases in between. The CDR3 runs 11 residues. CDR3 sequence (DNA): TGTGCCAACCAGGAGGGCCACGAGCAGTACTTC. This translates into CANQEGHEQYF. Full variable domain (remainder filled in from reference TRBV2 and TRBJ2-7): EPEVTQTPSHQVTQMGQEVILRCVPISNHLYFYWYRQILGQKVEFLVSFYNNEISEKSEIFDDQFSVERPDGSNFTLKIRSTKLEDSAMYFCANQEGHEQYFGPGTRLTVT.

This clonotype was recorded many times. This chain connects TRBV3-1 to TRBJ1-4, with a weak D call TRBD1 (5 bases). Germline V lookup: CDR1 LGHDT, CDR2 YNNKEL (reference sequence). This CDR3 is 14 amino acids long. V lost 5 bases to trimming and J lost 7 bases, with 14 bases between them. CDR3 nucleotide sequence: TGTGCCAGCAGCGGGACTTCGGAGGGTGAAAAACTGTTTTTT. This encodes CASSGTSEGEKLFF.

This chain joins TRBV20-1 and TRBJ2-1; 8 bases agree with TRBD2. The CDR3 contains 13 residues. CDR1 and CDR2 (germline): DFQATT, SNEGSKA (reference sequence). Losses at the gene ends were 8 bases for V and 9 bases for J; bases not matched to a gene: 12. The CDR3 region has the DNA TGCAGTTCCCCCGGGACTAGTGACGTTGAGCAGTTCTTC. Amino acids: CSSPGTSDVEQFF.